This T cell receptor (beta chain) stems from a study of blood T cells in healthy people across ages. This clonotype was seen more than once but under ten times. The CDR3 covers 14 residues. CDR1 is DFQATT and CDR2 is SNEGSKA in the germline V gene (reference sequence). With V trimmed by 8 bases and J by 10 bases, 16 bases remained unmatched. Primers used in a second PCR of about 7 to 12 cycles were a sample-barcoded 5' primer and a J-beta primer mix. TCRdb reanalysed the 5' RACE reads using MiXCR and keeps one entry per CDR3 protein. The data contain about 770,000 distinct CDR3 sequences, around 43% of them seen just once; the ten biggest clones take up about 21%.

The sequenced sample consisted of blood. This TCR was sampled from a man aged 55-75 years in good health. The rearrangement joins TRBV20-1 to TRBJ2-1; TRBD2 agrees at 8 bases. The CDR3 is CSLRRHGGAVEQFF. The CDR3 nucleotides read TGCAGTTTACGGCGTCACGGGGGGGCCGTCGAGCAGTTCTTC.